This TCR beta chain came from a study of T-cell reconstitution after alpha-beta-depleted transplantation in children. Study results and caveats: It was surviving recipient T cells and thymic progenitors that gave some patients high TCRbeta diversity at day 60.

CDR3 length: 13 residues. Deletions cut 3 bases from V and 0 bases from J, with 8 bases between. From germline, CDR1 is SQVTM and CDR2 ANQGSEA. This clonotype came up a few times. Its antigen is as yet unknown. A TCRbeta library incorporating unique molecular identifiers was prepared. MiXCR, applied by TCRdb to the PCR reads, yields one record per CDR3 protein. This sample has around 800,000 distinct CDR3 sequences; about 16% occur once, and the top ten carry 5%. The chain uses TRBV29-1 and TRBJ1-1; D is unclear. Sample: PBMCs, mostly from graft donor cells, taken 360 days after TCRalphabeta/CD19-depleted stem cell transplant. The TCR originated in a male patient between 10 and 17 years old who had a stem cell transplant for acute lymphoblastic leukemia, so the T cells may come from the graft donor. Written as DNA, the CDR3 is TGCAGCGTTGAGGACGGTGTGAACACTGAAGCTTTCTTT. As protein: CSVEDGVNTEAFF.